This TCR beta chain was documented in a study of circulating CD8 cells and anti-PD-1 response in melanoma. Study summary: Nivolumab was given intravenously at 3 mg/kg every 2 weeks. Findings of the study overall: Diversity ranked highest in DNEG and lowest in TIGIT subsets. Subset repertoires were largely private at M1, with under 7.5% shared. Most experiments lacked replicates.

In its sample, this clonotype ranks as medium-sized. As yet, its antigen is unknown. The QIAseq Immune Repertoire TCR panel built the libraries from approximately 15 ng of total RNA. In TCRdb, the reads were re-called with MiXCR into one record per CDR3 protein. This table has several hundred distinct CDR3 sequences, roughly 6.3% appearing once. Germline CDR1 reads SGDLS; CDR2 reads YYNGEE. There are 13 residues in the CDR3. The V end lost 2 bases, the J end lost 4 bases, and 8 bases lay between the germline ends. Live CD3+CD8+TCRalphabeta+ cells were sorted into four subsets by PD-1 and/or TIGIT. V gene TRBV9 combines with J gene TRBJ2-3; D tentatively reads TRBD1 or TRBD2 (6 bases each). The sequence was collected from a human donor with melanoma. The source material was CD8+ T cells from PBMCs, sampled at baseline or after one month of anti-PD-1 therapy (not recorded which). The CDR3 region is CASSVEGADTQYF. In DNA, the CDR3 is TGTGCCAGCAGCGTGGAGGGGGCAGATACGCAGTATTTT. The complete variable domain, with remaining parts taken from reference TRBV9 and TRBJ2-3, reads DSGVTQTPKHLITATGQRVTLRCSPRSGDLSVYWYQQSLDQGLQFLIQYYNGEERAKGNILERFSAQQFPDLHSELNLSSLELGDSALYFCASSVEGADTQYFGPGTRLTVL.